These 2 T cell receptor beta chains share one sample of origin, sequenced in a study of PD-L1 blockade in urothelial cancer. Described time point: pretreatment peripheral blood. Sequenced by immunoSEQ multiplex PCR; TCRdb stores in-frame clones only, minus some. The sample comprises just over 50,000 clones, roughly four fifths of which are singletons, and under 4.5% rests with the top ten. The sample was PBMCs, taken around atezolizumab (anti-PD-L1) treatment. The receptor source for this set is a man aged 70-80 years with urothelial cancer.

V and J are TRBV4-3 and TRBJ1-1; unclear D gene. The germline V gene has CDR1 LGHNA and CDR2 YSLEER. With 2 bases removed from V and 3 bases from J, the gap between germline ends came to 10 bases. The length of the CDR3 is 14 residues. Written as DNA, the CDR3 is TGCGCCAGCAGCCAAATTAGCTGGGACACTGAAGCTTTCTTT. Encoded protein: CASSQISWDTEAFF.

V usage is TRBV5-4 and J usage is TRBJ1-1, with 11 bases identical to TRBD1. Germline CDR1 is SGHNT and CDR2 is YYREEE (reference sequence). V was pared by 4 bases and J by 4 bases, with 9 bases of the junction left unmatched. The CDR3 is 16 residues long. DNA for the CDR3: TGTGCCAGCAGCCCCCGGGACAGGGGGATGGGCACTGAAGCTTTCTTT. As protein: CASSPRDRGMGTEAFF. Full variable domain (rest looked up from reference TRBV5-4 and TRBJ1-1): ETGVTQSPTHLIKTRGQQVTLRCSSQSGHNTVSWYQQALGQGPQFIFQYYREEENGRGNFPPRFSGLQFPNYSSELNVNALELDDSALYLCASSPRDRGMGTEAFFGQGTRLTVV.